This T cell receptor (beta chain) is from a study of type 1 regulatory T cells. Study summary: An in vitro protocol generated T-allo10, a Tr1-enriched, alloantigen-specific CD4 T cell product. Study-level results: Compared with non-type 1 regulatory T cells, type 1 regulatory T cells showed a more restricted TCR repertoire.

V was trimmed by 0 bases and J by 3 bases, leaving 11 bases between them. Germline V gene data show CDR1 as SGHRS and CDR2 as YFSETQ. This CDR3 comprises 15 residues. This clonotype has just a few counts. Its specificity is not known. TCRdb processed the reads anew with MiXCR; each CDR3 protein has one entry. The data show about 62,000 distinct CDR3 sequences, with around 62% seen just once and less than 2% held by the top ten. The sample comprised cultured non-Tr1 T cells, either the whole culture or a sorted T cell fraction (not recorded which). The V call is TRBV5-1, the J call TRBJ2-3, with D unresolved. The clonotype originates from a human donor in good health. CDR3 amino acids: CASSLEVTPTDTQYF. The DNA for the CDR3 is TGCGCCAGCAGCTTGGAGGTCACGCCGACAGATACGCAGTATTTT.